The entry below describes one T cell receptor beta chain. Its antigen is not identified. The CDR3 extends over 12 amino acids. V lost 5 bases to trimming and J lost 9 bases, with 9 bases between them. Germline V CDR1 and CDR2: SGHRS, YFSETQ. Each cDNA molecule carried a unique molecular identifier. TCRdb re-derived calls from the 5' RACE reads in MiXCR, one entry per CDR3 protein. This sample has some 120,000 distinct CDR3 sequences, with 15% found just once. The sample originates from a study of early T cells in non-severe SARS-CoV-2 infection. Background on the study: The sequenced material was bulk RNA from unsorted whole blood, and its chains were unpaired.

Findings of the study overall: Private and CD4 specificities were missed by VDJdb matching, skewed to anti-spike CD8.

V gene TRBV5-1 combines with J gene TRBJ1-6, with D possibly TRBD1 on 6 matching bases. What was sequenced was whole blood. This receptor was taken from an adult who was a healthcare worker with PCR-confirmed SARS-CoV-2 infection or an uninfected control (not recorded which). CDR3 sequence reads: CASRQGSSPLHF. CDR3 nucleotides: TGCGCCAGCAGACAGGGTTCTTCACCCCTCCACTTT.